This T cell receptor (beta chain) was sequenced for a study of cytomegalovirus exposure and HLA in healthy donors. The length of the CDR3 is 15 residues. With 4 bases removed from V and 8 bases from J, the gap between germline ends came to 19 bases. The germline V gene encodes CDR1 SGHRS and CDR2 YFSETQ. Method: immunoSEQ multiplex PCR; TCRdb's copy keeps in-frame clones and lacks some. Altogether approximately 270,000 clones are present, nearly 90% being singletons, with the ten largest covering approximately 0.34%. The clonotype comes from a woman aged 18-29 years in good health and CMV-seronegative. The sample was PBMCs. The chain has TRBV5-1 and TRBJ2-4; D might be TRBD2 (6 bases). CDR3 DNA: TGCGCCAGCAGCCTAGGGACTCCGGGGCTAGACATTCAGTACTTC. It translates to CASSLGTPGLDIQYF.